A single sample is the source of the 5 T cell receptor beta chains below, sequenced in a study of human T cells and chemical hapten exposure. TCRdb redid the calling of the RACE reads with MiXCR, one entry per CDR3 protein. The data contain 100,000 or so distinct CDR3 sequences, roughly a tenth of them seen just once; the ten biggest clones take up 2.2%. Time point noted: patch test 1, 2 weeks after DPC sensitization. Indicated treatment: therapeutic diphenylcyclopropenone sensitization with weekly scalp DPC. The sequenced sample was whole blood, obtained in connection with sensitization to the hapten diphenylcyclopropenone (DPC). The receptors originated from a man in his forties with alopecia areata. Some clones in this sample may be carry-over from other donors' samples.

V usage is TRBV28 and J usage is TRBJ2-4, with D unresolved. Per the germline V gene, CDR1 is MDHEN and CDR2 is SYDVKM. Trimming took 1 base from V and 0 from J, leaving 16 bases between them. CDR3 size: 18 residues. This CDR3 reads CASSLFRGARIAKNIQYF. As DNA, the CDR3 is TGTGCCAGCAGTTTATTCCGCGGAGCCCGTATAGCCAAAAACATTCAGTACTTC.

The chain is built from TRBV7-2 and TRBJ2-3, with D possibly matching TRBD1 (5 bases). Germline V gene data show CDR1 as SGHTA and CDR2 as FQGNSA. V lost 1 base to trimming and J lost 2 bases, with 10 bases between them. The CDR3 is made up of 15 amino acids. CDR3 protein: CASSLGGTTTDTQYF. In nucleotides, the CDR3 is TGTGCCAGCAGCTTAGGGGGCACTACCACAGATACGCAGTATTTT.

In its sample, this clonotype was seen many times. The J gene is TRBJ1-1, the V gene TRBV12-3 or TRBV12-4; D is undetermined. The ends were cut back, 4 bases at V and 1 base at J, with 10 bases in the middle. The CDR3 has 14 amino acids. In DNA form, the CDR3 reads TGTGCCAGCAGTTCAGGAGCGTCGAACACTGAAGCTTTCTTT. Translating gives CASSSGASNTEAFF.

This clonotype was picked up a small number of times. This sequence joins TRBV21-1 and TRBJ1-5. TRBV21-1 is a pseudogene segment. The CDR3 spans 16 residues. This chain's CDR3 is CASSKWQVISNQPQHF. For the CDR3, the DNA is TGTGCCAGCAGCAAATGGCAGGTTATTAGCAATCAGCCCCAGCATTTT.

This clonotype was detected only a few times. The CDR3 here is CASSAGISGPTDTQYF. The DNA of the CDR3 is TGTGCCAGCAGTGCCGGTATTAGCGGGCCCACAGATACGCAGTATTTT. The chain joins TRBV25-1 to TRBJ2-3; 7 bases match TRBD2. The CDR3 covers 16 residues. V dropped 4 bases and J dropped 2; count of bases not matched to a gene: 9. Germline V gene data show CDR1 as MGHDK and CDR2 as SYGVNS.